The rows below give T cell receptor beta chains drawn from one sample of a study of Graves' ophthalmopathy and Graves' hyperthyroidism. TCRdb fed the multiplex PCR reads into MiXCR, producing one record per CDR3 protein. The sample contains 600,000 to 700,000 distinct CDR3 sequences, 35% to 50% of which appear only once. Sequencing used peripheral blood. The receptors here all came from an adult man with Graves' ophthalmopathy. Both conserved end residues are part of each CDR3. The D gene is left open where the match is weak. Clone size is stated in some rows and not others, as once, few, many or a class when expanded.

-	TRBV16	-	TRBJ2-7	14	TGTGCCAGCAGCCCCTGGATCGGTCCTTGCGAGCAGTACTTC	CASSPWIGPCEQYF
-	TRBV24-1	-	TRBJ2-5	11	TGTGCCAGCAGTTACTCCCAGACCCAGTACTTC	CASSYSQTQYF
-	TRBV29-1	TRBD1	TRBJ2-7	12	TGCAGCGTCTCCGGGACAGGGGGGCGGCAGTACTTC	CSVSGTGGRQYF
-	TRBV25-1	-	TRBJ1-6	16	TGTGCCAGCAGTGAGCAGTCGGAGGGGTCAAATTCACCCCTCCACTTT	CASSEQSEGSNSPLHF
many	TRBV6-6	-	TRBJ2-7	13	TGTGCCAGCAGTTACATCTCATCCTACGAGCAGTACTTC	CASSYISSYEQYF
many	TRBV9	-	TRBJ2-5	13	TGTGCCAGCAAGCCGGACTTCCAAGAGACCCAGTACTTC	CASKPDFQETQYF
-	TRBV7-2	TRBD2	TRBJ2-5	14	TGTGCCAGCAGCATAGGACTAGCAAGAGAGACCCAGTACTTC	CASSIGLARETQYF
-	TRBV25-1	TRBD1	TRBJ2-2	16	TGTGCCAGCAGTCTCTCCTGGACAGGATCCACCGGGGATCTGTTTTTT	CASSLSWTGSTGDLFF
many	TRBV5-8	-	TRBJ1-2	13	TGTGCCAGCAGCTCGGGGGTAGACTATGGCTACACCTTC	CASSSGVDYGYTF
many	TRBV5-8	-	TRBJ1-1	17	TGTGCCAGCAGCTTGATACGGGACAAGGGGCTGAACACTGAAGCTTTCTTT	CASSLIRDKGLNTEAFF
-	TRBV7-3	TRBD1	TRBJ1-4	13	TGTGCCAGCAGCTTGGACAGGGATCAAAAACTGTTTTTT	CASSLDRDQKLFF
-	TRBV24-1	-	TRBJ1-5	20	TGTGCCACCAGTGATTTCCTACTCCCCTCGGAAAGTCTTCGCAATCAGCCCCAGCATTTT	CATSDFLLPSESLRNQPQHF
-	TRBV10-3	-	TRBJ2-5	11	TGTGCCATCAGTTCGGAGGAGACCCAGTACTTC	CAISSEETQYF
-	TRBV29-1	TRBD2	TRBJ2-7	14	TGCAGCGTTTCATATGGGACTAGCGGGAACGAGCAGTACTTC	CSVSYGTSGNEQYF
few	TRBV13	-	TRBJ2-7	12	TGTGCCAGCAGCGCACGGGACGGTAAGCAGTACTTC	CASSARDGKQYF
-	TRBV29-1	-	TRBJ1-5	15	TGCAGCGTTGGTGGGGGTCAGGGGACCATCAGGGCCCAGCATTTT	CSVGGGQGTIRAQHF
-	TRBV29-1	TRBD1	TRBJ1-6	13	TGCAGCTTGCTGAGACAGGGGGGTTCACCCCTCCACTTT	CSLLRQGGSPLHF
many	TRBV10-3	-	TRBJ1-2	14	TGTGCCATCAGGAGACAGGAGATGAGCGATGGCTACACCTTC	CAIRRQEMSDGYTF
many	TRBV19	-	TRBJ1-5	13	TGTGCCAGTATGAGGGCAGGCAATCAGCCCCAGCATTTT	CASMRAGNQPQHF
many	TRBV7-3	-	TRBJ2-2	13	TGTGCCAGCAGCCCAGGCTCCGTCGGGGAGCTGTTTTTT	CASSPGSVGELFF
-	TRBV20-1	TRBD2	TRBJ2-5	14	TGCAGTGCTTTTAGCGGGAGGGCCGTAGGGACCCAGTACTTC	CSAFSGRAVGTQYF
many	TRBV20-1	TRBD2	TRBJ2-7	13	TGCAGTGCTAGAGAAGGACTAGGGAAGGAGCAGTACTTC	CSAREGLGKEQYF
many	TRBV2	-	TRBJ2-7	11	TGTGCCAGCAGGGTCGTAGGCGAGCAGTACTTC	CASRVVGEQYF
-	TRBV4-1	TRBD1	TRBJ1-4	18	TGCGCCAGCAGCCAAGTGACAGGGTGGGGTGCAACTAATGAAAAACTGTTTTTT	CASSQVTGWGATNEKLFF
few	TRBV12-3/TRBV12-4	-	TRBJ1-3	9	TGTGCCAGCAGTAACACCATATATTTT	CASSNTIYF
many	TRBV20-1	-	TRBJ1-1	13	TGCAGTGCTAGTGATGTGAACACCGCTGAAGCTTTCTTT	CSASDVNTAEAFF
-	TRBV5-1	-	TRBJ1-2	15	TGCGCCAGCAGCTTTGAGGGGCCTGGGAGGTCTGGCTACACCTTC	CASSFEGPGRSGYTF
few	TRBV13	-	TRBJ2-5	16	TGTGCCAGCAGCTTAGAGCCTGGGGGGGGGGCAGAGACCCAGTACTTC	CASSLEPGGGAETQYF
many	TRBV12-3/TRBV12-4	-	TRBJ2-2	14	TGTGCCAGCAGGGCCGTAGGGTCCACCGGGGAGCTGTTTTTT	CASRAVGSTGELFF
few	TRBV25-1	TRBD1	TRBJ1-3	17	TGTGCCAGCAGTCCCCCGACAGGGAAGGCGTCTGGAAACACCATATATTTT	CASSPPTGKASGNTIYF
many	TRBV11-1	-	TRBJ2-7	12	TGTGCCAGCAGCTTAGGGATCCACGAGCAGTACTTC	CASSLGIHEQYF
-	TRBV12-3/TRBV12-4	-	TRBJ1-1	14	TGTGCCAGCAGTTTAGGAGGACGAGGCGCTGAAGCTTTCTTT	CASSLGGRGAEAFF
many	TRBV6-1	-	TRBJ2-5	13	TGTGCCAGCAGTGAAGAAGGACAAGAGACCCAGTACTTC	CASSEEGQETQYF
many	TRBV9	TRBD1	TRBJ1-4	14	TGTGCCAGCAGCGGCGGACAGGTTGACGAAAAACTGTTTTTT	CASSGGQVDEKLFF
few	TRBV9	-	TRBJ2-2	14	TGTGCCAGCAGCGGCCCCCGGAACACCGGGGAGCTGTTTTTT	CASSGPRNTGELFF
many	TRBV10-3	-	TRBJ1-3	14	TGTGCCGTGGGAAGATTCCTCTCTGGAAACACCATATATTTT	CAVGRFLSGNTIYF
few	TRBV11-1	-	TRBJ2-7	14	TGTGCCAGCAGCAAACCGGGACCCAGCTACGAGCAGTACTTC	CASSKPGPSYEQYF
once	TRBV20-1	TRBD1	TRBJ2-5	14	TGCAGTGCGAAAGAACAAAGGGGGCCGGAGACCCAGTACTTC	CSAKEQRGPETQYF
-	TRBV7-2	TRBD2	TRBJ2-2	18	TGTGCCAGCAGCTTCCCCCGGGGGGGGGCCCCGGGTACCGGGGAGCTGTTTTTT	CASSFPRGGAPGTGELFF
many	TRBV10-3	TRBD2	TRBJ2-2	14	TGTGCCAGCAAGGCGGGGGAGGTCACCGGGGAGCTGTTTTTT	CASKAGEVTGELFF
few	TRBV27	TRBD2	TRBJ2-7	14	TGTGCCAGCAGTTCCGGGACTAGGAGGTACGAGCAGTACTTC	CASSSGTRRYEQYF
-	TRBV7-8	-	TRBJ1-3	14	TGTGCCAGCAGCTTACCGGGCTATGGAAACACCATATATTTT	CASSLPGYGNTIYF
many	TRBV7-9	-	TRBJ1-5	14	TGTGCCAGCAGCTACGGGACGCCAAATCAGCCCCAGCATTTT	CASSYGTPNQPQHF
few	TRBV7-3	TRBD1	TRBJ1-1	12	TGCGCCAGCACTTCAGGGGGCACTGAAGCTTTCTTT	CASTSGGTEAFF